This T cell receptor (beta chain) emerged from a study of blood T cell repertoires in COVID-19. Study details: The United States, Italy and Spain supplied acute and convalescent COVID-19 samples. T cells, B-cell-depleted T cells, or PBMCs provided the cDNA or gDNA that served as material.

In the source study's methods: By means of reference gene primer amplification, nucleated cell counts were estimated. Profiling relied on immunoSEQ multiplex PCR, and the TCRdb table lists in-frame clones only, not all of them. The V and J calls and clone size were taken over from that table, and D and trimming were inferred from the DNA. The profile shows 250,000 or so clones, approximately 86% of them singletons. In this sample, this clone turned up once. V gave up 5 bases and J gave up 2 bases; unmatched junction bases: 8. Germline lookup yields CDR1 MNHNY and CDR2 SVGAGI (reference sequence). CDR3 length: 15 amino acids.

The rearrangement uses TRBV6-6 and TRBJ1-2; 7 nucleotides match TRBD1. The sample taken for sequencing was peripheral blood. The clonotype originates from a man aged 40-55 years with active or convalescent COVID-19. CDR3 region: CASSTRTGQNYGYTF. The DNA for the CDR3 is TGTGCCAGCAGTACCAGGACGGGACAGAACTATGGCTACACCTTC.